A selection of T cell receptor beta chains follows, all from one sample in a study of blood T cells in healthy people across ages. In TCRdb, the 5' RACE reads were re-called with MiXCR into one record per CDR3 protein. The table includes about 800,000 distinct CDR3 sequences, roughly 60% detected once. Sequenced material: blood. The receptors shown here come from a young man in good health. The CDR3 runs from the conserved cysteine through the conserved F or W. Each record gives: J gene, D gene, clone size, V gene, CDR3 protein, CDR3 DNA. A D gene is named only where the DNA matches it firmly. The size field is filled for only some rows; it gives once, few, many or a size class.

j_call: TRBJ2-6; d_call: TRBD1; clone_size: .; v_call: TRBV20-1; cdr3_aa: CSARRQGTPGANVLTF; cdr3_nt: TGCAGTGCTAGGAGACAGGGGACCCCTGGGGCCAACGTCCTGACTTTC
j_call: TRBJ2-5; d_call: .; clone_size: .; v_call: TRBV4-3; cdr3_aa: CASSQSDRQETQYF; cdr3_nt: TGCGCCAGCAGCCAATCTGACAGGCAAGAGACCCAGTACTTC
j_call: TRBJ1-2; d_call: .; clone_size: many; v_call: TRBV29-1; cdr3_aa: CSVGGGGYGYTF; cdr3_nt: TGCAGCGTTGGCGGGGGTGGGTATGGCTACACCTTC
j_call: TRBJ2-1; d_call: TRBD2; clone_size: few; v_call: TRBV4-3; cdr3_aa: CASSQGLAGEGYNEQFF; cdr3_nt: TGCGCCAGCAGCCAAGGGCTAGCGGGAGAGGGCTACAATGAGCAGTTCTTC
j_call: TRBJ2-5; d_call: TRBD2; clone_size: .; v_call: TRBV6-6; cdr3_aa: CASSRTTSGRSREQYF; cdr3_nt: TGTGCCAGCAGTCGTACGACTAGCGGGAGGAGTAGGGAGCAGTACTTC
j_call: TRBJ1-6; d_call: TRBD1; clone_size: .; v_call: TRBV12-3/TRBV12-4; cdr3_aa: CASSSSGTGGSPLHF; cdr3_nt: TGTGCCAGCAGCTCCTCCGGGACAGGGGGCTCACCCCTCCACTTT
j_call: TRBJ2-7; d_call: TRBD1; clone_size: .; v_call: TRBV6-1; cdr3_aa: CASSDIGTGDWEQYF; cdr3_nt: TGTGCCAGCAGTGATATAGGGACAGGGGATTGGGAGCAGTACTTC
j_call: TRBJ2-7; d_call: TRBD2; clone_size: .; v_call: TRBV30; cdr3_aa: CAWSGSGGAYEQYF; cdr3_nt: TGTGCCTGGAGTGGTAGCGGGGGGGCGTATGAGCAGTACTTC
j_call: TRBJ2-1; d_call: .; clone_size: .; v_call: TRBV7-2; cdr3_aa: CASSDHNEQFF; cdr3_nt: TGTGCCAGCAGCGACCACAATGAGCAGTTCTTC
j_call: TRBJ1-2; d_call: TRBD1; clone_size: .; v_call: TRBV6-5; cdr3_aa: CTSSYRRTGNHHDGYTF; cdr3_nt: TGTACCAGCAGTTACCGCCGGACAGGGAATCATCACGATGGCTACACCTTC
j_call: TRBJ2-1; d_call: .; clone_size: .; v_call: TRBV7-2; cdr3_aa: CASSLVGLVHNEQFF; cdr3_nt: TGTGCCAGCAGCTTAGTTGGTCTAGTCCACAATGAGCAGTTCTTC
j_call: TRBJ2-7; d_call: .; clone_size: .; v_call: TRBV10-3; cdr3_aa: CAITPTGTYEQYF; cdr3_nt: TGTGCCATCACACCAACGGGGACCTACGAGCAGTACTTC
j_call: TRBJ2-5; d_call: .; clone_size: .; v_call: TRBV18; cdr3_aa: CASSPDRGPQYF; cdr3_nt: TGTGCCAGCTCACCGGACCGGGGCCCGCAGTACTTC
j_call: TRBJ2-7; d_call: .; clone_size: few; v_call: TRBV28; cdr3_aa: CASSPGYYEQYF; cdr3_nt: TGTGCCAGCAGTCCCGGCTACTACGAGCAGTACTTC
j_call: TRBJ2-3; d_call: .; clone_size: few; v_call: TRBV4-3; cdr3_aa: CASSLGRYTDTQYF; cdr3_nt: TGCGCCAGCAGCCTAGGGAGATACACAGATACGCAGTATTTT
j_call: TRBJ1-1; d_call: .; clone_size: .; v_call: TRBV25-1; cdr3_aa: CASSLRGRAFF; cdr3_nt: TGTGCCAGCAGCCTCAGGGGTAGGGCTTTCTTT
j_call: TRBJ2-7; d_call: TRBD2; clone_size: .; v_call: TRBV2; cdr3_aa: CASRRRPAGDEQYF; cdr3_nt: TGTGCCAGCAGAAGGAGACCAGCGGGGGACGAGCAGTACTTC
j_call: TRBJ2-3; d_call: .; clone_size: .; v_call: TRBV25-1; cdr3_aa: CASRGIQGTSTDTQYF; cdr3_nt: TGTGCCAGCAGGGGAATACAGGGTACTAGCACAGATACGCAGTATTTT
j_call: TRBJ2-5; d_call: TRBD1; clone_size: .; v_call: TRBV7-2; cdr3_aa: CASSWAAGQEETQYF; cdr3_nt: TGTGCCAGCAGCTGGGCCGCTGGACAGGAAGAGACCCAGTACTTC
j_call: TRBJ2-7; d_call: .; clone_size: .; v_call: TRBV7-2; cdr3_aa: CASSPFVEQANYEQYF; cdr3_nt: TGTGCCAGCAGCCCATTTGTCGAACAGGCGAACTACGAGCAGTACTTC
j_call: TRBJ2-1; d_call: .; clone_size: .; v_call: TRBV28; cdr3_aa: CASTQEGEQFF; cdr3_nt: TGTGCCAGCACCCAGGAGGGAGAGCAGTTCTTC
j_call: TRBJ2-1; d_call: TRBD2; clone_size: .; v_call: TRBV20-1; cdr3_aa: CSARDPQGAGGFSDEQFF; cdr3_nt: TGCAGTGCTAGAGACCCCCAGGGAGCGGGGGGGTTTAGTGATGAGCAGTTCTTC